The 19 T cell receptor beta chains presented below share a single source sample, sequenced in a study of shared clonotypes between healthy human individuals. This table comes from immunoSEQ multiplex PCR, and its TCRdb copy is limited to in-frame clones, with some not included. The sample lists around 440,000 clones; approximately 77% were seen once. The source material was PBMCs. All receptors derive from a woman in her thirties or forties in good health. Some clones in this sample may be carry-over from other donors' samples.

This chain joins TRBV2 and TRBJ2-5, with no clear D. The CDR3 spans 12 residues. Germline assignment: CDR1 SNHLY and CDR2 FYNNEI. Trimming cost V 5 bases and J 3 bases, with 7 bases left between them. CDR3 region: CASSQTEETQYF. DNA for the CDR3: TGTGCCAGCAGTCAGACTGAAGAGACCCAGTACTTC.

About this clone: A read error is likely here: a far larger clone is one base away. Other nucleotide sequences in the sample specify the same CDR3. The chain uses TRBV5-1 and TRBJ1-4, with D unclear. CDR1 and CDR2 from the germline V gene are SGHRS and YFSETQ. V lost 4 bases to trimming and J lost 5 bases, with 12 bases between them. The CDR3 consists of 14 residues. DNA for the CDR3: TGCGCCAGCAGCCTGGCGGGCCAGAATGAAAAACTGTTTTTT. As protein: CASSLAGQNEKLFF.

V usage is TRBV28 and J usage is TRBJ2-7; TRBD1 agrees at 12 bases. This CDR3 spans 18 amino acids. Germline V gene lookup returns CDR1 MDHEN and CDR2 SYDVKM. V lost 5 bases to trimming and J lost 6 bases; unmatched junction nucleotides: 17. The CDR3 region is CASSTTSGTGGATAEQYF. The CDR3 DNA reads as TGTGCCAGCAGTACCACCTCCGGGACAGGGGGCGCGACGGCCGAGCAGTACTTC. The entire variable domain, with the rest obtained from reference TRBV28 and TRBJ2-7, is as follows: DVKVTQSSRYLVKRTGEKVFLECVQDMDHENMFWYRQDPGLGLRLIYFSYDVKMKEKGDIPEGYSVSREKKERFSLILESASTNQTSMYLCASSTTSGTGGATAEQYFGPGTRLTVT.

This clone was seen a handful of times. The genes are TRBV28 and TRBJ1-2; D not resolved. V was trimmed by 2 bases and J by 6 bases, leaving 10 bases between them. The CDR3 is 13 amino acids. The germline CDR1 and CDR2 sequences are MDHEN and SYDVKM. In DNA, the CDR3 is TGTGCCAGCAGTTTACCAAGGATGGATGGCTACACCTTC. Translating it yields CASSLPRMDGYTF.

The rearrangement links TRBV7-2 to TRBJ2-7; unclear D gene. Deletions cut 6 bases from V and 4 bases from J, with 10 bases between. Per germline, CDR1 SGHTA and CDR2 FQGNSA. The CDR3 consists of 12 residues. CDR3 coding DNA: TGTGCCAGCAGGTCCCCCTCGTACGAGCAGTACTTC. Its translation: CASRSPSYEQYF.

This clone showed up just once. Other nucleotide sequences from this sample produce the same CDR3. The chain has TRBV6-5 and TRBJ2-2; 7 nucleotides align to TRBD1. This CDR3 is built from 14 residues. Trimming at V came to 6 bases and at J to 1 base, leaving 2 bases not matched to a gene. Germline CDR1 reads MNHEY; CDR2 reads SVGAGI. CDR3 sequence (DNA): TGTGCCAGCAGACGACAGGGGAACACCGGGGAGCTGTTTTTT. Translated, it gives CASRRQGNTGELFF.

J is TRBJ1-2 and V is TRBV28, with 7 positions matching TRBD1. The CDR3 is made up of 14 amino acids. The germline CDR1 and CDR2 sequences are MDHEN and SYDVKM. With V trimmed by 9 bases and J by 4 bases, 11 bases remained unmatched. The CDR3 here is CASIPGGRVYGYTF. DNA of the CDR3: TGTGCCAGTATCCCAGGGGGAAGGGTCTATGGCTACACCTTC.

This clone was counted only a few times. This chain joins TRBV4-1 and TRBJ2-5; 7 bases map to TRBD1. Germline V gives CDR1 MGHRA, CDR2 YSYEKL. There are 15 residues in the CDR3. J lost 4 bases, V lost 0 bases, and 5 bases had no gene match. The CDR3 sequence is CASSQDPDRIETQYF. The CDR3 coding sequence is TGCGCCAGCAGCCAAGACCCGGACAGGATAGAGACCCAGTACTTC.

To note about this clone: The same CDR3 is also encoded by other DNA sequences in this sample. The chain combines TRBV6-6 with TRBJ2-3; D is ambiguous. Per the germline V gene, CDR1 is MNHNY and CDR2 is SVGAGI (reference sequence). The CDR3 sequence is 11 residues long. V lost 6 bases and J lost 5, with 6 bases in between. Written as DNA, the CDR3 is TGTGCCAGCAGCACGGGAGATACGCAGTATTTT. It codes for CASSTGDTQYF.

This clone was recorded only once. The chain employs TRBV11-2 and TRBJ1-3; no reliable D call. The V gene lost 4 bases and the J gene lost 3 bases, with 4 bases spanning the gap. Germline lookup yields CDR1 SGHAT and CDR2 FQNNGV. This CDR3 contains 12 residues. CDR3 nucleotides: TGTGCCAGCAGCTCGTATGGAAACACCATATATTTT. This codes for CASSSYGNTIYF.

This sequence joins TRBV28 and TRBJ2-6; D is uncertain. The germline gives CDR1 MDHEN, CDR2 SYDVKM. CDR3 length: 15 amino acids. Trimming cost V 1 base and J 0 bases, with 4 bases left between them. CDR3 sequence (DNA): TGTGCCAGCAGTTTATACACCTCTGGGGCCAACGTCCTGACTTTC. It encodes CASSLYTSGANVLTF.

This clone was counted only a few times. This chain joins TRBV7-8 and TRBJ2-5; D gene ambiguous. The DNA end is a closer match to TRBJ2-7, so the J assignment may be wrong. Looked up from germline, CDR1 is SGHVS and CDR2 is FQNEAQ. The length of the CDR3 is 15 residues. The CDR3 reads CASSLGRRVSYEQYF. The CDR3 region has the DNA TGTGCCAGCAGCTTAGGTCGCCGGGTCTCCTACGAGCAGTACTTC.

The chain has TRBV9 and TRBJ2-6, with D unresolved. This CDR3 has 14 residues. Germline CDR1 reads SGDLS; CDR2 reads YYNGEE. V lost 2 bases and J 4 bases, leaving 7 bases between the germline ends. CDR3: CASSVSTGANVLTF. The CDR3 DNA is TGTGCCAGCAGCGTCTCAACCGGGGCCAACGTCCTGACTTTC. Based on the CDR3 plus reference TRBV9 and TRBJ2-6, the full variable domain is DSGVTQTPKHLITATGQRVTLRCSPRSGDLSVYWYQQSLDQGLQFLIQYYNGEERAKGNILERFSAQQFPDLHSELNLSSLELGDSALYFCASSVSTGANVLTFGAGSRLTVL.

The chain couples TRBV28 to TRBJ2-7, with 8 nucleotides matching TRBD1. The germline CDR1 and CDR2 sequences are MDHEN and SYDVKM. This CDR3 spans 16 amino acids. V shed 7 bases, J shed 0 bases, and the junction held 11 bases outside the gene matches. The CDR3 loop reads CASNLSSGTGSYEQYF. The DNA of the CDR3 is TGTGCCAGCAACCTAAGTTCCGGGACAGGCTCCTACGAGCAGTACTTC.

In regard to this clone: Other DNA sequences of this sample code for an identical CDR3. The V call is TRBV7-6, the J call TRBJ1-5; possibly TRBD1 for D (6 bases). The CDR3 spans 13 residues. V was cut by 1 base and J by 7 bases, with 8 bases left in between. Germline-derived CDR1 and CDR2 are SGHVS and FNYEAQ. This chain's CDR3 is CASSLDQGQPQHF. CDR3 DNA: TGTGCCAGCAGCTTAGATCAGGGGCAGCCCCAGCATTTT.

The CDR3 DNA follows: TGTGCCAGTAGTAGGGACAGGGGAGGCAATCAGCCCCAGCATTTT. This encodes CASSRDRGGNQPQHF. This chain joins TRBV19 and TRBJ1-5; 10 bases are a match to TRBD1. V lost 4 bases, J lost 2 bases, and 2 bases stayed unmatched. Per the germline V gene, CDR1 is LNHDA and CDR2 is SQIVND (reference sequence). The CDR3 has 15 amino acids.

The rearrangement joins TRBV4-1 to TRBJ2-1, with D perhaps TRBD2 (6 bases). Germline-derived CDR1 and CDR2 are MGHRA and YSYEKL. This CDR3 region has 18 residues. Trimming pared 1 base from V and 5 bases from J, leaving 21 bases between. CDR3 DNA: TGCGCCAGCAGCCAAGCGCTTCGGCGGGACGAGAGAAACAATGAGCAGTTCTTC. It is translated as CASSQALRRDERNNEQFF.

To note about this clone: Given a far larger clone just one base away, this is likely a sequencing read error. The genes are TRBV5-6 and TRBJ1-2, with a possible D match to TRBD1 (6 bases). Germline V gene lookup returns CDR1 SGHDT and CDR2 YYEEEE. The V and J ends lost 4 bases and 8 bases respectively, with 18 bases between them. CDR3 length: 14 amino acids. CDR3 protein: CASSLKGGYTGYTF. The CDR3 DNA reads TGTGCCAGCAGCCTCAAAGGGGGTTACACAGGCTACACCTTC.

The chain is built from TRBV6-1 and TRBJ1-4; D is undetermined. Germline V gene data show CDR1 as MNHNS and CDR2 as SASEGT. V shed 4 bases and J shed 0 bases, with 6 bases lying between them. The CDR3 is 14 residues long. The CDR3 DNA reads TGTGCCAGCAGTGCAACAGCAACTAATGAAAAACTGTTTTTT. It yields the protein CASSATATNEKLFF.